Below are 7 T cell receptor beta chains sequenced from a single sample in a study of identifying expanded T cells in peripheral blood. Clones were sequenced by immunoSEQ multiplex PCR, and TCRdb holds only the in-frame ones, with some missing. This table holds some 100,000 clones, 88% found once. Sequencing was done on a sample of blood. The receptors here all came from a person aged 18 to 70 in good health.

There are a few counts of this clone. J is TRBJ1-2 and V is TRBV28; the D is unclear. Germline CDR1 and CDR2: MDHEN and SYDVKM. CDR3 length equals 11 residues. V was trimmed by 3 bases and J by 8 bases, leaving 7 bases between them. The CDR3 protein is CASSLLGGYTF. The CDR3 nucleotides are TGTGCCAGCAGTTTGTTAGGGGGCTACACCTTC.

Remarks on this clone: Other DNA sequences in this specimen translate into the identical CDR3. V and J are TRBV20-1 and TRBJ2-7, with no clear D. The CDR3 totals 11 residues. With 3 bases removed from V and 0 bases from J, the gap between germline ends came to 3 bases. Germline V gene lookup returns CDR1 DFQATT and CDR2 SNEGSKA (reference sequence). CDR3 amino acids: CSARNSYEQYF. For the CDR3, the DNA is TGCAGTGCTAGGAACTCCTACGAGCAGTACTTC.

The J gene is TRBJ2-2, the V gene TRBV18, with 8 nucleotides matching TRBD2. Germline CDR1 and CDR2: KGHSH and LQKENI. V was pared by 6 bases and J by 0 bases, with 6 bases of the junction left unmatched. The CDR3 is 16 residues long. CDR3 sequence: CASSATSGANTGELFF. CDR3 nucleotides: TGTGCCAGCTCCGCAACTAGCGGAGCGAACACCGGGGAGCTGTTTTTT.

V usage is TRBV30 and J usage is TRBJ1-1; unclear D gene. This CDR3 has 14 amino acids. Per germline, CDR1 GTSNPN and CDR2 SVGIG (reference sequence). The V and J ends lost 0 bases and 1 base respectively, with 9 bases between them. CDR3 sequence reads: CAWSVTDPNTEAFF. For the CDR3, the DNA is TGTGCCTGGAGTGTAACGGACCCGAACACTGAAGCTTTCTTT.

The gene calls are TRBV5-4 and TRBJ1-4; perhaps TRBD1 as D (6 bases). This CDR3 has 14 amino acids. Trimming removed 5 bases at V and 6 bases at J, with 14 bases between. The germline V gene has CDR1 SGHNT and CDR2 YYREEE (reference sequence). CDR3 coding DNA: TGTGCCAGCAGTTACAAGGGGGTGGATGAAAAACTGTTTTTT. Amino acids: CASSYKGVDEKLFF.

The chain has TRBV13 and TRBJ2-6, with D tentatively TRBD1 (6 bases). The germline V gene encodes CDR1 PRHDT and CDR2 FYEKMQ (reference sequence). The V end was cut by 6 bases, the J end by 4 bases, with 16 bases between. This CDR3 is 16 amino acids long. In DNA form, the CDR3 reads TGTGCCAGCAGTCGGGCAGGGGATCCCGGGGCCAACGTCCTGACTTTC. It codes for CASSRAGDPGANVLTF.

This CDR3 is CASSDILGGSGEQYF. The CDR3 nucleotides are TGCGCCAGCAGCGACATCCTTGGGGGATCTGGCGAGCAGTACTTC. This chain links TRBV5-1 with TRBJ2-7; the D gene could be TRBD1 or TRBD2 (5 bases each). The V gene lost 4 bases and the J gene lost 6 bases, with 20 bases spanning the gap. The CDR3 contains 15 residues. In germline, CDR1 is SGHRS, CDR2 YFSETQ.